This T cell receptor beta chain came from a study of cytomegalovirus exposure and HLA in healthy donors. The length of the CDR3 is 14 residues. The germline V gene has CDR1 SNHLY and CDR2 FYNNEI. J lost 5 bases, V lost 6 bases, and 6 bases had no gene match. Findings of the study overall: An analysis done earlier found most TCR beta V segments productive about 90% or about 30% of the time.

This clone was counted between two and nine times. What it binds is not known. Primers: 60 Vbeta forward and 13 Jbeta reverse. The assay was immunoSEQ multiplex PCR, and TCRdb's table has in-frame clones only and misses some. Of about 200,000 clones detected, 70% to 85% appear once; the ten largest clones hold about 1.5%. Specimen: PBMCs. This receptor was identified in a man in his forties or fifties in good health and CMV-seronegative. J is TRBJ1-1 and V is TRBV2; 10 bases match TRBD1. The CDR3 DNA follows: TGTGCCAGCAGCCGGGACAGGGGCTTGACTGAAGCTTTCTTT. Translated, it gives CASSRDRGLTEAFF.